This T cell receptor beta chain was recovered during a study of T-cell memory formation after mild COVID-19. About the study: TCR clusters were largely donor specific.

This CDR3 has 13 residues. Trimming cost V 6 bases and J 5 bases, with 14 bases left between them. CDR1 is KGHSH, CDR2 LQKENI, per germline. TCRdb re-analysed the 5' RACE reads in MiXCR, keeping a single row per CDR3 protein. This table holds about 340,000 distinct CDR3 sequences, approximately 16% found once. Sequenced material: PBMCs or a T cell subset sorted from them (not recorded which). The sequence was collected from a man younger than 35 who had mild COVID-19 (a few samples of this study predate the infection). Cell type and time point are not known. This rearrangement joins TRBV18 to TRBJ2-7; D possibly corresponds to TRBD1 (5 bases). CDR3 DNA: TGTGCCAGCTCTCCTCAGGGTGGGAACGAGCAGTACGTC. Translation gives CASSPQGGNEQYV.